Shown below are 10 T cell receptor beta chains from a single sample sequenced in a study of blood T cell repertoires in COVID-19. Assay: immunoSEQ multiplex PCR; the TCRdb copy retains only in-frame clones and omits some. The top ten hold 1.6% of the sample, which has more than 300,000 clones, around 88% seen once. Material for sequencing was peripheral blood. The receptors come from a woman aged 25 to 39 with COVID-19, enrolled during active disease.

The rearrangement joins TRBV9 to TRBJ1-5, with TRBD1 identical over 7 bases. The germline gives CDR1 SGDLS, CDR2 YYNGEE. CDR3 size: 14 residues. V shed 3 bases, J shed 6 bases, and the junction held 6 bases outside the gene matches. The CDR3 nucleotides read TGTGCCAGCAGCGGACAGGGTTCGGGTCAGCCCCAGCATTTT. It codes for CASSGQGSGQPQHF.

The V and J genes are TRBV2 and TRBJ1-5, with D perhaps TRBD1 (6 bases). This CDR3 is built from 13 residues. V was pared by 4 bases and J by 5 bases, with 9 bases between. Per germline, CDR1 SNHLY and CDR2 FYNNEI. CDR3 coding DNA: TGTGCCAGCAGTGTACAGGGTTATCAGCCCCAGCATTTT. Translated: CASSVQGYQPQHF.

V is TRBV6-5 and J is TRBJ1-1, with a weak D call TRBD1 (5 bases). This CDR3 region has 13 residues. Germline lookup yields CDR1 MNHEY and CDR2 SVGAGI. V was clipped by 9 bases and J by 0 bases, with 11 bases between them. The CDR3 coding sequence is TGTGCCAGTAAACGACAGTTGAACACTGAAGCTTTCTTT. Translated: CASKRQLNTEAFF.

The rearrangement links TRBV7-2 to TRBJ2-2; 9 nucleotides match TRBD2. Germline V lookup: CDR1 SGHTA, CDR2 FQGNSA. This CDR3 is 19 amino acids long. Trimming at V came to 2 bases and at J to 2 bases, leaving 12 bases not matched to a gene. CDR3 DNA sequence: TGTGCCAGCAGCTTAAATATGGCGGGGGGGCCTGGTAACACCGGGGAGCTGTTTTTT. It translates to CASSLNMAGGPGNTGELFF.

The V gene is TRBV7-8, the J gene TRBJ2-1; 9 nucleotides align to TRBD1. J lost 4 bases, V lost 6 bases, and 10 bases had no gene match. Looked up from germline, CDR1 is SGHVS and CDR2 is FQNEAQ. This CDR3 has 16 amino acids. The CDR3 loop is CASRPTAGTGYNEQFF. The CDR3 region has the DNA TGTGCCAGCAGGCCAACCGCCGGGACAGGGTACAATGAGCAGTTCTTC.

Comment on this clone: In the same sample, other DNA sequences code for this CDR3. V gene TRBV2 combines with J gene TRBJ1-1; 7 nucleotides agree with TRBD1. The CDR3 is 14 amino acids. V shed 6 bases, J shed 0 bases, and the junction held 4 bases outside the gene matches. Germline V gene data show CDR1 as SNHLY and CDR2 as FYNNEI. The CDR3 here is CASSRQGVNTEAFF. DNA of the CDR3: TGTGCCAGCAGCCGACAGGGCGTGAACACTGAAGCTTTCTTT.

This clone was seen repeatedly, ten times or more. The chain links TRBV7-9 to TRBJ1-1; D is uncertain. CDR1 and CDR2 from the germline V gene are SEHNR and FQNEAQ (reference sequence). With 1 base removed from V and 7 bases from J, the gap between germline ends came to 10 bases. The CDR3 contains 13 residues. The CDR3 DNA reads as TGTGCCAGCAGCTTAGTGGGCAGTTTTGAAGCTTTCTTT. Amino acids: CASSLVGSFEAFF.

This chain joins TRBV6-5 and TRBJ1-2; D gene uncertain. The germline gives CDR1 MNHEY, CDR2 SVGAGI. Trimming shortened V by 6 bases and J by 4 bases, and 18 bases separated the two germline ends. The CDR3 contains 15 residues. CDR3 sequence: CASSPTQALVYGYTF. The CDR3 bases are TGTGCCAGCAGCCCCACCCAGGCGCTGGTCTATGGCTACACCTTC.

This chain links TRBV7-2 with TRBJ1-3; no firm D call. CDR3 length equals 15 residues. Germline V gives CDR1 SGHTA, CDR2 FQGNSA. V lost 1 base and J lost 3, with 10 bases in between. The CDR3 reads CASSLVSGSGNTIYF. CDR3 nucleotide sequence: TGTGCCAGCAGCTTAGTTTCGGGAAGTGGAAACACCATATATTTT.

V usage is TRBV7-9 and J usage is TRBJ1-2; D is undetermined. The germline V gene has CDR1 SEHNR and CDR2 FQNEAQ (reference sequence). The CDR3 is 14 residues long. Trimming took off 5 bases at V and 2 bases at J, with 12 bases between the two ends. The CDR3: CASSPPAGNYGYTF. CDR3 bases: TGTGCCAGCAGCCCCCCCGCAGGCAACTATGGCTACACCTTC.